This record covers a single T cell receptor beta chain. The data were obtained in a study of T-cell reconstitution after alpha-beta-depleted transplantation in children. CDR3 length: 16 residues. Germline CDR1 reads DFQATT; CDR2 reads SNEGSKA (reference sequence). Trimming cost V 2 bases and J 2 bases; bases outside gene matches: 7. For TCRbeta, the library was prepared with unique molecular identifiers. One entry per CDR3 protein results from TCRdb running MiXCR on the PCR reads. The table records about 400,000 distinct CDR3 sequences, around 21% of them present only once. This rearrangement joins TRBV20-1 to TRBJ2-1, with 9 bases identical to TRBD2. This sequence was found in a human donor who donated a stem cell graft to a child with acute myeloid leukemia. The input for sequencing was PBMCs from the stem cell graft donor, taken from the stem cell graft. CDR3 sequence: CSARKASGNTYNEQFF. The CDR3 bases are TGCAGTGCTAGAAAGGCTAGCGGGAACACCTACAATGAGCAGTTCTTC.